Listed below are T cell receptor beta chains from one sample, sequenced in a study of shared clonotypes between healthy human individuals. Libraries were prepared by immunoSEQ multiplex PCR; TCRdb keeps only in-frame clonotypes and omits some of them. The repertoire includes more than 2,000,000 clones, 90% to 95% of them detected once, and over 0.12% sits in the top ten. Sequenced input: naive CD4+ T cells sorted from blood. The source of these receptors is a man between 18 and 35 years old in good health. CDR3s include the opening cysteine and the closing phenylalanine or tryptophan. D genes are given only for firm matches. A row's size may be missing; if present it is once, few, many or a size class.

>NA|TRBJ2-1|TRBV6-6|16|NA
CASSLSPTVTRGEQFF
TGTGCCAGCAGTCTATCGCCAACCGTCACCCGGGGTGAGCAGTTCTTC
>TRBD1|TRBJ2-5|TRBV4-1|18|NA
CASSRPPILRQGLQTQYF
TGCGCCAGCAGCCGCCCCCCCATCCTGAGACAGGGCTTACAGACCCAGTACTTC
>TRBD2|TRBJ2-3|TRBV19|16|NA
CARKWTSGSYSDTQYF
TGTGCCAGGAAATGGACTAGCGGGAGTTATTCAGATACGCAGTATTTT
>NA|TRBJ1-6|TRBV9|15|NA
CASSSGPNYNSPLHF
TGTGCCAGCAGCTCCGGACCGAACTATAATTCACCCCTCCACTTT
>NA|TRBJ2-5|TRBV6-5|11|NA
CASRLRETQYF
TGTGCCAGCAGGCTCCGGGAGACCCAGTACTTC
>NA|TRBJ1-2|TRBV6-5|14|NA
CASSYSAGSGGYTF
TGTGCCAGCAGTTACTCAGCAGGTAGCGGTGGCTACACCTTC
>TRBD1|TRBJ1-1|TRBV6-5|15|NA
CASTRTGTMNTEAFF
TGTGCCAGCACCCGGACAGGCACTATGAACACTGAAGCTTTCTTT
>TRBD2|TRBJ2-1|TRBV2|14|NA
CASRTLAEYNEQFF
TGTGCCAGCAGAACACTAGCGGAGTACAATGAGCAGTTCTTC
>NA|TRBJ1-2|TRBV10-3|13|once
CAISASGVDGYTF
TGTGCCATCAGTGCTTCGGGGGTGGATGGCTACACCTTC
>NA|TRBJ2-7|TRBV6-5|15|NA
CASSYSMDSHYEQYF
TGTGCCAGCAGTTACTCAATGGACTCCCACTACGAGCAGTACTTC
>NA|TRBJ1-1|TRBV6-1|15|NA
CASSEAGIGNTEAFF
TGTGCCAGCAGTGAAGCAGGGATAGGGAACACTGAAGCTTTCTTT
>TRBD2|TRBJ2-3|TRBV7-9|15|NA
CASSLTPGGTDTQYF
TGTGCCAGCAGCTTAACCCCCGGGGGGACAGATACGCAGTATTTT
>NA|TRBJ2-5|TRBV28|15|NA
CASSLGGRAQETQYF
TGTGCCAGCAGTTTAGGAGGCAGGGCCCAAGAGACCCAGTACTTC
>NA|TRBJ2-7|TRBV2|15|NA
CATTNTQSGHYEQYF
TGTGCCACCACAAACACCCAGTCCGGGCACTACGAGCAGTACTTC
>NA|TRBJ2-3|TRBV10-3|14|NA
CAIRDISSTDTQYF
TGTGCCATCAGGGACATCTCTAGCACAGATACGCAGTATTTT
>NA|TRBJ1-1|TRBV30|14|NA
CAWRFWGDNTEAFF
TGTGCCTGGAGATTTTGGGGGGATAACACTGAAGCTTTCTTT
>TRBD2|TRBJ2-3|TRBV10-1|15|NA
CASSEGRESTDTQYF
TGCGCCAGCAGTGAGGGGCGGGAGAGCACAGATACGCAGTATTTT
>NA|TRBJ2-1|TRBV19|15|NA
CASSGGRSSYNEQFF
TGTGCCAGTAGCGGGGGAAGAAGCTCCTACAATGAGCAGTTCTTC
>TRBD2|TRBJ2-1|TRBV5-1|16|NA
CASSLSTSGGANEQFF
TGCGCCAGCAGCCTCAGTACTAGCGGGGGGGCTAATGAGCAGTTCTTC
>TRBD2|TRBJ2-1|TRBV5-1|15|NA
CASSFSGGLRSEQFF
TGCGCCAGCAGCTTTAGCGGGGGCCTGCGGTCTGAGCAGTTCTTC
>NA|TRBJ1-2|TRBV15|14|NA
CATSRDTGTYGYTF
TGTGCCACCAGCAGAGACACAGGGACCTATGGCTACACCTTC
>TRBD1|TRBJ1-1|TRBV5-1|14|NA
CASSLDTGGFGAFF
TGCGCCAGCAGCTTGGATACAGGGGGCTTCGGGGCTTTCTTT
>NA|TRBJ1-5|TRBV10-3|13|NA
CAISGTADQPQHF
TGTGCCATCAGTGGGACCGCCGATCAGCCCCAGCATTTT
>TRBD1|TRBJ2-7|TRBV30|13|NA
CAWARDRGNEQYF
TGTGCCTGGGCCCGGGACAGGGGGAACGAGCAGTACTTC
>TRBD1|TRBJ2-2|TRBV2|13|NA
CATRGPNTGELFF
TGTGCGACCAGGGGGCCCAACACCGGGGAGCTGTTTTTT
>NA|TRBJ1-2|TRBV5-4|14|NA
CASTKNGPSYGYTF
TGTGCCAGCACCAAGAACGGACCGAGTTATGGCTACACCTTC
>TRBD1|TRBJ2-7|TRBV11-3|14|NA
CASSPRTGVEEQYF
TGTGCCAGCAGCCCCCGGACAGGGGTGGAAGAGCAGTACTTC
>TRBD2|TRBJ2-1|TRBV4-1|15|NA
CASSPGLAPLNEQFF
TGCGCCAGCAGCCCGGGACTAGCGCCTCTGAATGAGCAGTTCTTC
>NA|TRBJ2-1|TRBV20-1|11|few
CSAAYENEQFF
TGCAGTGCTGCCTACGAGAATGAGCAGTTCTTC
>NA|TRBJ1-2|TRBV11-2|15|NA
CASSPTHSPNYGYTF
TGTGCCAGCAGCCCAACCCACAGCCCTAACTATGGCTACACCTTC
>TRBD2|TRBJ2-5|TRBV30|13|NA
CAWRAGGGGTQYF
TGTGCCTGGAGAGCGGGGGGCGGTGGGACCCAGTACTTC
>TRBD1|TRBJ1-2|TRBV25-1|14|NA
CASSEGQGAVGYTF
TGTGCCAGCAGTGAAGGACAGGGGGCAGTTGGCTACACCTTC
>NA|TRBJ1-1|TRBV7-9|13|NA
CASSLLGGTEAFF
TGTGCCAGCAGCTTATTAGGTGGCACTGAAGCTTTCTTT
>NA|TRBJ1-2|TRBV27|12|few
CAKDNANYGYTF
TGTGCCAAAGACAACGCTAACTATGGCTACACCTTC
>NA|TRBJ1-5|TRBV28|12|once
CASSLGSQPQHF
TGTGCCAGCAGTTTAGGAAGTCAGCCCCAGCATTTT
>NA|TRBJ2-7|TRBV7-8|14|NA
CASLTREGSDEQYF
TGTGCCAGCCTCACCCGCGAGGGCTCGGACGAGCAGTACTTC
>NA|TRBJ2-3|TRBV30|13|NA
CAWSVVATDTQYF
TGTGCCTGGAGTGTGGTAGCCACAGATACGCAGTATTTT
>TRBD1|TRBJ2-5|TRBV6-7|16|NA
CASSRTDRVIWETQYF
TGTGCCAGCAGTCGTACGGACAGGGTGATTTGGGAGACCCAGTACTTC
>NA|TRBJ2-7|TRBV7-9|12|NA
CASSRPPYEQYF
TGTGCCAGCAGCCGGCCCCCCTACGAGCAGTACTTC
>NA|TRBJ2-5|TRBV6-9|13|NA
CASTKLSGETQYF
TGTGCCAGCACGAAGCTGAGTGGAGAGACCCAGTACTTC
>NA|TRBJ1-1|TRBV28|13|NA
CASSQTRNTEAFF
TGTGCCAGCAGCCAGACAAGGAACACTGAAGCTTTCTTT
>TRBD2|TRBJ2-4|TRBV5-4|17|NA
CASSLGGLADAKNIQYF
TGTGCCAGCAGCTTGGGAGGACTAGCGGATGCCAAAAACATTCAGTACTTC
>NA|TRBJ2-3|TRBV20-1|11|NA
CSAKTGDTQYF
TGCAGTGCTAAGACGGGAGATACGCAGTATTTT
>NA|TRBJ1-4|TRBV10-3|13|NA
CAIRGGMDEKLFF
TGTGCCATCAGGGGGGGAATGGATGAAAAACTGTTTTTT
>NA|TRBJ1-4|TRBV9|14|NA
CASSVKGQNEKLFF
TGTGCCAGCAGCGTGAAGGGGCAAAATGAAAAACTGTTTTTT
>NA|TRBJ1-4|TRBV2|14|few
CASSEARGNEKLFF
TGTGCCAGCAGTGAGGCTCGGGGTAATGAAAAACTGTTTTTT
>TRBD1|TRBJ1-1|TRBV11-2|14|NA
CASSLAQGASEAFF
TGTGCCAGCAGCTTAGCCCAGGGGGCGAGTGAAGCTTTCTTT
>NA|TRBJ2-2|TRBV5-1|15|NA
CASSSQGGNTGELFF
TGCGCCAGCAGCTCCCAGGGGGGGAACACCGGGGAGCTGTTTTTT
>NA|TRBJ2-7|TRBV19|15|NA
CASSISATLTGEQYF
TGTGCCAGTAGTATTAGCGCGACACTCACGGGGGAGCAGTACTTC
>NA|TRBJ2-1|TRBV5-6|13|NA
CASSLRGSVEQFF
TGTGCCAGCAGCTTGCGAGGGAGCGTTGAGCAGTTCTTC
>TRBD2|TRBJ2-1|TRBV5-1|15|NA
CASSLGSSSGNEQFF
TGCGCCAGCAGCTTGGGGTCCTCTAGCGGCAATGAGCAGTTCTTC
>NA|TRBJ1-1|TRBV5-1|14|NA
CASSSGNMETEAFF
TGCGCCAGCAGCTCTGGGAACATGGAAACTGAAGCTTTCTTT
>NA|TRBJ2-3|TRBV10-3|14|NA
CAISESAGTDTQYF
TGTGCCATCAGTGAGTCAGCTGGCACAGATACGCAGTATTTT
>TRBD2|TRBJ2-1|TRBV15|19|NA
CATSRGGLAGGPFRNEQFF
TGTGCCACCAGCAGAGGAGGACTAGCGGGAGGGCCTTTTAGGAATGAGCAGTTCTTC